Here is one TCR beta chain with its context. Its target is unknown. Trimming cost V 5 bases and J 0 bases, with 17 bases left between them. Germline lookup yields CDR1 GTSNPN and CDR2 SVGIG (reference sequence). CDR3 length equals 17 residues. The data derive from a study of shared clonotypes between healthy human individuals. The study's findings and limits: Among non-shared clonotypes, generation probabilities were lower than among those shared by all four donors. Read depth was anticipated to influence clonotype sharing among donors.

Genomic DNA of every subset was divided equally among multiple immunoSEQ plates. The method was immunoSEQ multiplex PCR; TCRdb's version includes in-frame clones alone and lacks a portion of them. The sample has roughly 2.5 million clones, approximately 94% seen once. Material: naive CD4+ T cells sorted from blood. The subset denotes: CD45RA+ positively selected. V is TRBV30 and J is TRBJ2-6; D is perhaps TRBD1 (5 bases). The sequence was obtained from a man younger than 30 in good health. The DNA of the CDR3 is TGTGCCTGGGGTGGGGCAAAAGTAGGCTCTGGGGCCAACGTCCTGACTTTC. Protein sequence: CAWGGAKVGSGANVLTF.